This T cell receptor beta chain was recovered during a study of regulatory T cells in long-lasting Graves disease. Study-level findings and limits: Gene preferences differed: TRBV28, TRBJ1-2, TRBJ2-5 in persistent cases.

Time point described: persistent/refractory GD, antithyroid drugs over 5 years with positive TRAb. PBMC-derived RNA was used for the TCR library. For TCR beta, libraries came from iRepertoire HTBI primers and Arm-PCR of CDR3 regions. TCRdb reprocessed the multiplex PCR reads with MiXCR, giving one entry per CDR3 protein. This sample carries a few hundred thousand distinct CDR3 sequences, about a fifth of them seen once, and the ten largest clones take about 7%. The table lists this clonotype with a few counts. Its target is not known. This CDR3 contains 12 residues. Trimming stripped 4 bases from V and 1 base from J, with 7 bases between. CDR1 is GTSNPN and CDR2 is SVGIG in the germline V gene (reference sequence).

The sequencing here drew on peripheral blood mononuclear cells (PBMCs), taken when the disease was refractory, from a patient treated with antithyroid drugs. The V gene is TRBV30, the J gene TRBJ1-2; D remains ambiguous. The receptor comes from a female donor with Graves disease. DNA of the CDR3: TGTGCCTGGAATTTCGGTAACTATGGCTACACCTTC. Its translation is CAWNFGNYGYTF. The full variable domain, rest sourced from reference TRBV30 and TRBJ1-2, is SQTIHQWPATLVQPVGSPLSLECTVEGTSNPNLYWYRQAAGRGLQLLFYSVGIGQISSEVPQNLSASRPQDRQFILSSKKLLLSDSGFYLCAWNFGNYGYTFGSGTRLTVV.